This T cell receptor (beta chain) was retrieved from a study of CD8+ T cells in alopecia areata (dated by TCRdb to the late 2010s). Turning to the overall study: The treated patients took part in an open-label pilot trial in which moderate-to-severe alopecia areata was treated with oral tofacitinib at 5 to 10 mg twice daily. High-throughput TCRbeta sequencing was used to examine T cell clonal expansion in alopecia areata in both the C3H/HeJ mouse model and human patients. RNA was extracted with the PAXgene miRNA kit for fixed scalp, the miRNeasy kit for PBMCs, and the RNeasy kit for mouse skin. Tofacitinib was administered for 6 to 18 months, and 6 months of follow-up off drug were then conducted to assess delayed response and recurrence. Clonality in the scalp was compared among normal scalp (n=4), patchy alopecia areata scalp (n=8), and alopecia totalis/universalis scalp (n=8). Amplification of TCRbeta CDR3 regions was done by immunoSEQ multiplex PCR using 35 Vbeta forward primers and 13 Jbeta reverse primers. On the human side, TCRbeta sequencing was run on scalp tissue and on sorted CD4+ and CD8+ peripheral blood T cells from healthy controls and from alopecia areata patients with either patchy or totalis/universalis disease. Biopsies were taken from tofacitinib-treated patients at baseline and at 4 and 24 weeks of treatment, and a later scalp biopsy was taken in several of the tofacitinib-treated patients. What the study reported, not specific to this receptor: Lesional scalp, especially in alopecia totalis/universalis, showed higher clonality and more expanded CD8+ clones than normal scalp, suggesting antigenic drive. TCR sequences shared between patients were less clear than in mice, possibly partly because of HLA diversity in the patient population. Unlike mouse skin, where gammadelta T cells dominate, normal human skin contains resident alphabeta T cells that get sequenced too, which complicates analysis of the scalp TCR repertoire.

Comments on this clone: What antigen it recognizes has not been identified. No base quality information exists; no much larger clone differs at one position.

The library relied on the immunoSEQ multiplex PCR assay. For TCR sequencing, RNA was extracted from every sample and reverse transcribed into cDNA to serve as template. SuperScript III was used for first-strand cDNA synthesis, primed with a 2:1 mix of oligo-dT and random hexamers. A synthetic immune receptor repertoire was used to measure amplification bias, and any remaining bias was corrected computationally. As for the original processing: Raw reads were preprocessed to remove errors, and CDR3 was defined according to IMGT conventions as the region from the conserved cysteine to phenylalanine. Clonality was computed by normalizing Shannon entropy by log2 of the number of productive unique TCRs and subtracting the result from 1. Whether each scalp clone was CD4 or CD8 was inferred by checking scalp TCRbeta sequences against the CD4 and CD8 repertoires from sorted blood. TCRdb limited this immuneACCESS table to in-frame rearrangements with V and J called. A share of clones is missing; checked studies link under half to unresolved V genes, and the rest is unexplained. V, J and clone size are taken as reported in that table, and D and trimming were inferred from the DNA itself. For this sample there are some 130,000 clones; approximately 53% appear just once. 3.5% to 5.5% of the sample lies in the top ten.

The CDR3 covers 14 residues, taking in both the cysteine and the phenylalanine. The read is trimmed to its CDR3 DNA, 42 bases read in frame from base 1. CDR1 and CDR2 were assigned from the germline V gene as LGHNA and YNFKEQ. The V end loses 0 bases and the J end loses 2 bases, and a stretch of 8 bases separates them. Per the publication, the time point label means: baseline before oral tofacitinib. From alopecia areata patients, peripheral blood was collected along with lesional scalp punch biopsies. After PBMCs were isolated by density centrifugation and stained for CD3, CD4 and CD8, a FACSAria was used to sort CD4+ and CD8+ T cells.

The receptor was derived from a human donor with alopecia areata. In this chain, TRBV4-2 is recombined with TRBJ2-7; the best D guess is TRBD1, with 6 bases matching. The starting material was CD4+ T cells sorted from blood, obtained at week 0. The CDR3 in this case is CASSQEQGTYEQYF. The sequence in DNA is TGTGCCAGCAGCCAAGAGCAGGGGACCTACGAGCAGTACTTC.